The T cell receptor beta chain described here comes from a study of blood T cell repertoires in COVID-19. For the study at large: The samples span acute and convalescent COVID-19 from the United States, Italy and Spain.

Germline V gives CDR1 SQVTM, CDR2 ANQGSEA. This CDR3 contains 13 residues. V lost 0 bases to trimming and J lost 6 bases, with 8 bases between them. This table comes from immunoSEQ multiplex PCR, and its TCRdb copy is limited to in-frame clones, with some not included. The sample comprises fewer than 500,000 clones, approximately 87% of which are singletons, and approximately 1.2% rests with the top ten. Participants were placed into cohorts based on the clinical history they reported. The study counted Cohort 3 donors as recovered given two negative PCRs, clearance, or symptom resolution. This TCR was recovered from a man in his thirties or forties who had recovered from COVID-19. The chain combines TRBV29-1 with TRBJ2-2; D remains ambiguous. The specimen sequenced was PBMCs or T cells enriched from blood (not recorded which). CDR3 region: CSVEDRLSGELFF. CDR3 coding DNA: TGCAGCGTTGAAGATCGACTGTCCGGGGAGCTGTTTTTT.